These 23 T cell receptor beta chains share one sample of origin, sequenced in a study of blood T cells in healthy people across ages. Then a second PCR, running roughly 7 to 11 cycles, was carried out with a sample-barcoded 5' primer and a J-beta primer mix. TCRdb re-called the 5' RACE reads through MiXCR, storing one row per CDR3 protein. The sample yields 630,000 or so distinct CDR3 sequences, under 30% seen once. Sample: blood. Receptor source: a woman aged 80 or over in good health.

A note on this clonotype: This clone may be a read error of a much larger clone one base away. CDR3 residues: CASSLFHYPGGGGNEQFF. The CDR3 DNA sequence: TGTGCCAGCAGCCTATTCCATTATCCGGGCGGGGGGGGAAATGAGCAGTTCTTC. The chain recombines TRBV6-1 with TRBJ2-1; 9 nucleotides line up with TRBD2. Looked up from germline, CDR1 is MNHNS and CDR2 is SASEGT. The CDR3 has 18 residues. The V segment lost 6 bases and the J segment 7 bases; nucleotides outside the gene matches: 19.

At least ten counts were recorded for this clonotype. The V call is TRBV3-1, the J call TRBJ2-5; 8 nucleotides line up with TRBD2. The CDR3 runs to 17 residues. J was trimmed by 1 base and V by 0 bases; bases with no gene match: 7. CDR1 and CDR2 (germline): LGHDT, YNNKEL (reference sequence). The CDR3: CASSQERRAGVQETQYF. The CDR3 DNA sequence: TGTGCCAGCAGCCAAGAAAGGAGAGCGGGGGTCCAAGAGACCCAGTACTTC.

This clonotype was seen many times. The V call is TRBV6-2 or TRBV6-3, the J call TRBJ2-1; TRBD1 matches at 9 bases. CDR3 length: 16 amino acids. V was pared by 5 bases and J by 3 bases, with 8 bases of the junction left unmatched. Germline V gene lookup returns CDR1 MNHEY and CDR2 SVGEGT. The CDR3 loop is CASSPGTGTSYNEQFF. CDR3 DNA: TGTGCCAGCAGTCCCGGGACAGGGACAAGCTACAATGAGCAGTTCTTC.

Many counts were recorded for this clonotype. The chain couples TRBV28 to TRBJ2-3, with unresolved D. The CDR3 has 15 residues. V was trimmed by 6 bases and J by 2 bases, leaving 15 bases between them. Germline CDR1 is MDHEN and CDR2 is SYDVKM. The CDR3 bases are TGTGCCAGCAGGATATCAGGAGTTAACACAGATACGCAGTATTTT. Its protein is CASRISGVNTDTQYF. Together with reference TRBV28 and TRBJ2-3, the CDR3 gives the full variable domain: DVKVTQSSRYLVKRTGEKVFLECVQDMDHENMFWYRQDPGLGLRLIYFSYDVKMKEKGDIPEGYSVSREKKERFSLILESASTNQTSMYLCASRISGVNTDTQYFGPGTRLTVL.

This clonotype has at least ten counts. The chain has TRBV7-2 and TRBJ2-7; D gene ambiguous. This CDR3 spans 15 amino acids. Germline CDR1 is SGHTA and CDR2 is FQGNSA. Between the trimmed V and J ends, which lost 1 base and 6 bases, there was a span of 16 bases. The DNA for the CDR3 is TGTGCCAGCAGCTTAGGTTACGATCGGGCTGGCGAGCAGTACTTC. Translated, it gives CASSLGYDRAGEQYF.

This clonotype came up once. V is TRBV6-2 or TRBV6-3 and J is TRBJ2-7; the D gene is possibly TRBD2 (5 bases). V gave up 5 bases and J gave up 6 bases, with 14 bases separating them. Looked up from germline, CDR1 is MNHEY and CDR2 is SVGEGT. The CDR3 totals 13 residues. The CDR3 bases are TGTGCCAGCAGTCGCCGACTATACGGCGAGCAGTACTTC. This gives the protein CASSRRLYGEQYF.

Concerning this clonotype: A much larger clone lies a single base off, so this may be a read error. The rearrangement links TRBV6-6 to TRBJ1-1; no clear D. The length of the CDR3 is 15 residues. V was pared by 6 bases and J by 0 bases, with 14 bases between. In germline, CDR1 is MNHNY, CDR2 SVGAGI (reference sequence). CDR3 in amino acids: CASSPRPWMNTEAFF. The CDR3 region has the DNA TGTGCCAGCAGCCCCCGTCCCTGGATGAACACTGAAGCTTTCTTT.

The chain couples TRBV5-1 to TRBJ2-2; TRBD2 agrees at 9 bases. CDR1 and CDR2 from the germline V gene are SGHRS and YFSETQ. V trimming: 6 bases; J trimming: 3 bases; junction bases outside the gene matches: 6. CDR3 length equals 15 residues. The CDR3 here is CASTLRTSDTGELFF. The CDR3 bases are TGCGCCAGCACCCTGAGGACTAGCGACACCGGGGAGCTGTTTTTT.

This clonotype was detected many times. DNA for the CDR3: TGTGCCAGCAGTTTAGCGATAATACGACAGGAAGGCAATCAGCCCCAGCATTTT. Translation gives CASSLAIIRQEGNQPQHF. The chain carries TRBV12-3 or TRBV12-4 and TRBJ1-5, with D perhaps TRBD1 (6 bases). The CDR3 is made up of 18 amino acids. The V end was cut by 0 bases, the J end by 2 bases, with 17 bases between.

CDR3 sequence reads: CASGEPRTAGELFF. CDR3 DNA sequence: TGTGCCAGCGGCGAGCCACGGACAGCCGGGGAGCTGTTTTTT. V is TRBV6-1 and J is TRBJ2-2; TRBD1 is a possible D gene (6 bases). Trimming removed 8 bases at V and 6 bases at J, with 16 bases between. The CDR3 has 14 amino acids. Looked up from germline, CDR1 is MNHNS and CDR2 is SASEGT.

This clonotype was seen at least ten times. The CDR3 nucleotides read TGTGCCAGCAGGAGTGGTAGGACTAGCGGGTACTCCTACAATGAGCAGTTCTTC. It translates to CASRSGRTSGYSYNEQFF. V and J are TRBV5-4 and TRBJ2-1; 11 bases are shared with TRBD2. Germline lookup yields CDR1 SGHNT and CDR2 YYREEE (reference sequence). The V and J ends lost 5 bases and 0 bases, in that order; junction bases with no gene match: 10. This CDR3 has 18 residues.

This rearrangement joins TRBV15 to TRBJ1-6; no definite D call. Germline CDR1 is LNHNV and CDR2 is YYDKDF (reference sequence). The V gene lost 0 bases and the J gene lost 7 bases, with 16 bases spanning the gap. CDR3 size: 17 residues. The CDR3: CATSRDLEELLNSPLHF. As DNA, the CDR3 is TGTGCCACCAGCAGAGATCTTGAGGAGCTGCTGAATTCACCCCTCCACTTT.

Details on this clonotype: At one end the junction does not follow the germline gene, possibly because of a read error. V usage is TRBV24-1 and J usage is TRBJ2-3; a weak D match, TRBD1 (5 bases). Germline V gives CDR1 KGHDR, CDR2 SFDVKD. CDR3 length equals 13 residues. CDR3 region: CVTSDIRADTRYF. In nucleotides, the CDR3 is TGTGTCACCAGTGATATCAGGGCAGATACGCGGTATTTT.

This clonotype was seen many times. The chain links TRBV9 to TRBJ2-3, with 9 bases aligning to TRBD2. Germline-derived CDR1 and CDR2 are SGDLS and YYNGEE. With V trimmed by 2 bases and J by 6 bases, 7 bases remained unmatched. The CDR3 contains 15 residues. CDR3 coding DNA: TGTGCCAGCAGCGTCTCCCTAGCGGGGTCCGATACGCAGTATTTT. It codes for CASSVSLAGSDTQYF.

This clonotype was counted many times. One junction end disagrees with the germline gene, perhaps due to a read error. The rearrangement joins TRBV7-3 to TRBJ2-7; D tentatively fits TRBD1 or TRBD2 (6 bases each). CDR1 and CDR2 (germline): SGHTA, FQGTGA. There are 13 residues in the CDR3. Written as DNA, the CDR3 is TGTGCCAGCAGCTATACCCCCGGGGGCGAGAAGTACTTC. Translating it yields CASSYTPGGEKYF.

As to this clonotype: This may come from a read error, since a much larger clone is one base off. The chain links TRBV6-2 or TRBV6-3 to TRBJ2-7; 10 positions agree with TRBD1. The V and J ends lost 2 bases and 6 bases, in that order; junction bases with no gene match: 22. The CDR3 sequence is 20 residues long. Germline values: CDR1 MNHEY, CDR2 SVGEGT. The CDR3 bases are TGTGCCAGCAGTTACCAGCCTGGGGACAGGGGCGGGCACCCACGAGGCGAGCAGTACTTC. It yields the protein CASSYQPGDRGGHPRGEQYF.

The rearrangement joins TRBV29-1 to TRBJ2-1; 7 nucleotides match TRBD1. Germline V gene data show CDR1 as SQVTM and CDR2 as ANQGSEA. The trim removed 7 bases at V and 9 bases at J, leaving 12 bases unmatched. This CDR3 has 13 amino acids. CDR3 sequence reads: CSATNGQVTEQFF. CDR3 DNA sequence: TGCAGCGCAACCAACGGACAGGTAACTGAGCAGTTCTTC.

This clonotype has more than one count but fewer than ten. A much larger clone differs by one base, so this may be a read error. This rearrangement joins TRBV5-1 to TRBJ2-5; 10 nucleotides match TRBD2. The CDR3 length is 15 residues. CDR1 is SGHRS and CDR2 is YFSETQ in the germline V gene. With 0 bases clipped from V and 11 bases from J, the junction kept 10 bases outside the gene matches. The CDR3 reads CASSLVSSGGNEQYF. The CDR3 bases are TGCGCCAGCAGCTTGGTCTCTAGCGGGGGTAATGAGCAGTACTTC.

This clonotype was observed many times. The CDR3 sequence: CASSLQGFYEQYF. The CDR3 DNA sequence: TGTGCCAGCAGTTTACAGGGGTTCTACGAGCAGTACTTC. The chain carries TRBV12-3 or TRBV12-4 and TRBJ2-7, with a possible D match to TRBD1 (6 bases). V was trimmed by 2 bases and J by 3 bases, leaving 8 bases between them. The length of the CDR3 is 13 residues.

The chain recombines TRBV7-9 with TRBJ1-6; D not certain. The germline V gene encodes CDR1 SEHNR and CDR2 FQNEAQ (reference sequence). V was pared by 7 bases and J by 0 bases, with 7 bases between. CDR3 length: 14 residues. CDR3 coding DNA: TGTGCCAGCACAGAGAGCTCCTATAATTCACCCCTCCACTTT. It yields the protein CASTESSYNSPLHF.

This clonotype was recorded many times. The V and J genes are TRBV5-6 and TRBJ2-1; D gene uncertain. The CDR3 has 13 residues. Trimming cost V 2 bases and J 9 bases, with 12 bases left between them. Germline lookup yields CDR1 SGHDT and CDR2 YYEEEE. In nucleotides, the CDR3 is TGTGCCAGCAGCTTCATATCGGAAGTTGAGCAGTTCTTC. It translates to CASSFISEVEQFF.

This clonotype came up many times. A clone one base away is much larger, so this may be a read error. V usage is TRBV13 and J usage is TRBJ2-7; 7 nucleotides line up with TRBD2. The V and J ends lost 4 bases and 0 bases, in that order; junction bases with no gene match: 3. Germline V gene sequence: CDR1 PRHDT, CDR2 FYEKMQ (reference sequence). The CDR3 has 14 amino acids. CDR3 amino acids: CASSWGGVSYEQYF. In DNA, the CDR3 is TGTGCCAGCAGCTGGGGGGGGGTCTCCTACGAGCAGTACTTC.

The rearrangement uses TRBV20-1 and TRBJ2-6; TRBD2 matches at 7 bases. This CDR3 has 17 amino acids. V dropped 0 bases and J dropped 1; count of bases not matched to a gene: 6. Germline V lookup: CDR1 DFQATT, CDR2 SNEGSKA (reference sequence). CDR3 nucleotides: TGCAGTGCTAGAGAAGGGACGGGAGGATCTGGGGCCAACGTCCTGACTTTC. Protein product: CSAREGTGGSGANVLTF.